Following are 10 T cell receptor beta chains from one sample sequenced in a study of cytomegalovirus exposure and HLA in healthy donors. Amplification used 60 Vbeta primers and 13 Jbeta primers. Only in-frame clones appear in the TCRdb table, and some are missing; sequencing was by immunoSEQ multiplex PCR. The table records about 97,000 clones, 73% of them present only once. Sequenced input: PBMCs. The receptors originated from a man aged 35 to 55 in good health and CMV-seronegative.

This clone appeared a single time. The chain is built from TRBV28 and TRBJ1-3; no clear D gene. V was cut by 2 bases and J by 8 bases, with 10 bases left in between. Germline CDR1 is MDHEN and CDR2 is SYDVKM. CDR3 length equals 13 residues. CDR3 DNA sequence: TGTGCCAGCAGTTTACTCGTAGCGGACACCATATATTTT. It translates to CASSLLVADTIYF. Complete variable domain (other parts from reference TRBV28 and TRBJ1-3): DVKVTQSSRYLVKRTGEKVFLECVQDMDHENMFWYRQDPGLGLRLIYFSYDVKMKEKGDIPEGYSVSREKKERFSLILESASTNQTSMYLCASSLLVADTIYFGEGSWLTVV.

This clone has a single count. The chain links TRBV19 to TRBJ1-4; D perhaps matches TRBD1 (6 bases). Trimming removed 6 bases at V and 8 bases at J, with 13 bases between. There are 13 residues in the CDR3. CDR1 and CDR2 from the germline V gene are LNHDA and SQIVND (reference sequence). The CDR3 nucleotides read TGTGCCAGTAGCTTGTGGCAGGGGGAAAAACTGTTTTTT. Its translation: CASSLWQGEKLFF.

The gene calls are TRBV5-5 and TRBJ2-7; the match to TRBD2 covers 12 bases. Looked up from germline, CDR1 is SGHKS and CDR2 is YYEKEE (reference sequence). CDR3 length equals 14 residues. J lost 4 bases, V lost 5 bases, and 4 bases had no gene match. The DNA of the CDR3 is TGTGCCAGCAGTACTCTAGCGGGGGGGTACGAGCAGTACTTC. Protein product: CASSTLAGGYEQYF.

The V call is TRBV19, the J call TRBJ1-6; 8 bases match TRBD1. Germline-derived CDR1 and CDR2 are LNHDA and SQIVND (reference sequence). Trimming removed 0 bases from V and 9 bases from J; junction bases left unmatched: 7. The CDR3 spans 16 residues. CDR3 bases: TGTGCCAGTAGTATAGATCAGCGGACAGGGTCTTCACCCCTCCACTTT. The encoded protein is CASSIDQRTGSSPLHF.

The rearrangement uses TRBV6-6 and TRBJ1-3; 7 bases align to TRBD1. V shed 5 bases and J 2 bases; nucleotides not matched to a gene: 3. This CDR3 is built from 14 residues. CDR1 is MNHNY and CDR2 is SVGAGI in the germline V gene (reference sequence). The chain's CDR3 is CASSGGQTGNTIYF. CDR3 bases: TGTGCCAGCAGTGGGGGACAGACTGGAAACACCATATATTTT.

The chain has TRBV2 and TRBJ1-6; 8 bases are a match to TRBD1. Unmatched junction bases numbered 12, after V lost 6 bases and J lost 5 bases. Germline values: CDR1 SNHLY, CDR2 FYNNEI. The CDR3 extends over 17 amino acids. CDR3 protein: CASSAQGVASDNSPLHF. The CDR3 DNA reads as TGTGCCAGCAGCGCACAGGGGGTAGCAAGTGATAATTCACCCCTCCACTTT.

The chain is built from TRBV28 and TRBJ2-7, with TRBD1 identical over 7 bases. With 4 bases clipped from V and 8 bases from J, the junction kept 26 bases outside the gene matches. The CDR3 contains 19 residues. The germline CDR1 and CDR2 sequences are MDHEN and SYDVKM. The CDR3 reads CASSSQALGRDSLFGKQYF. The CDR3 nucleotides read TGTGCCAGCAGTTCTCAGGCATTAGGACGGGACAGTTTGTTTGGTAAGCAGTACTTC.

The rearrangement joins TRBV5-1 to TRBJ2-3; maybe TRBD2 (6 bases). This CDR3 is built from 14 residues. V lost 0 bases, J lost 3 bases, and 8 bases lay in between. Germline V gene lookup returns CDR1 SGHRS and CDR2 YFSETQ. The CDR3 DNA reads TGCGCCAGCAGCTTGGATGGAGGGACAGATACGCAGTATTTT. Translating gives CASSLDGGTDTQYF.

This clone showed up just once. V usage is TRBV2 and J usage is TRBJ2-7; possible D gene TRBD2, 5 bases. Trimming stripped 10 bases from V and 4 bases from J, with 23 bases between. This CDR3 has 15 amino acids. The germline gives CDR1 SNHLY, CDR2 FYNNEI. In nucleotides, the CDR3 is TGTGCCATCCTCCATGCGGGCCGAGGCCCTTACGAGCAGTACTTC. Translated, it gives CAILHAGRGPYEQYF.

The chain carries TRBV28 and TRBJ2-1; tentatively, D is TRBD2 (6 bases). The CDR3 has 18 amino acids. V was cut by 6 bases and J by 3 bases, with 24 bases left in between. Germline CDR1 reads MDHEN; CDR2 reads SYDVKM. The CDR3 sequence: CASRLRNPAGPIYNEQFF. The CDR3 bases are TGTGCCAGCAGGTTACGGAACCCCGCGGGACCCATCTACAATGAGCAGTTCTTC. Full variable domain (rest looked up from reference TRBV28 and TRBJ2-1): DVKVTQSSRYLVKRTGEKVFLECVQDMDHENMFWYRQDPGLGLRLIYFSYDVKMKEKGDIPEGYSVSREKKERFSLILESASTNQTSMYLCASRLRNPAGPIYNEQFFGPGTRLTVL.